This T cell receptor beta chain was identified in a study of cytomegalovirus exposure and HLA in healthy donors. The PCR used 60 Vbeta and 13 Jbeta primers. This table comes from immunoSEQ multiplex PCR, and its TCRdb copy is limited to in-frame clones, with some not included. Counted here are 210,000 or so clones, over 65% occurring once; the ten biggest clones make up 0.63%. CDR3 length equals 15 residues. V dropped 0 bases and J dropped 0 bases, with 8 bases sitting between them. Germline V gene sequence: CDR1 SGHTA, CDR2 FQGNSA. Broader study findings: Earlier analysis found most TCR beta V segments productive about 90% or about 30% of the time. There were reportedly fewer N-insertions in an Asian-associated ancestry cluster than the roughly 670-donor mean, in a later analysis. Many donors shared some public TCRs, even though most TCR sequences were rare.

A few counts support this clone. What it binds is not known. The chain couples TRBV7-2 to TRBJ1-1, with D maybe TRBD1 (6 bases). The sequencing sample was made of PBMCs. The source of this sequence is a man aged 18 to 29 in good health and CMV-seronegative. This chain's CDR3 is CASSLAQGMNTEAFF. CDR3 nucleotides: TGTGCCAGCAGCTTAGCGCAGGGGATGAACACTGAAGCTTTCTTT.